Detailed here is one T cell receptor beta chain. This specimen belongs to a study of blood T cell repertoires in COVID-19. Assay used: immunoSEQ multiplex PCR; TCRdb lists only in-frame clones, some missing. The table shows 210,000 or so clones, with less than 85% occurring only once. V shed 4 bases, J shed 2 bases, and the junction held 7 bases outside the gene matches. CDR1 and CDR2 from the germline V gene are SGHDN and FVKESK. The CDR3 runs 16 residues. Sequenced input: peripheral blood. The chain joins TRBV14 to TRBJ2-3; 9 nucleotides agree with TRBD2. This sequence was found in a man over 45 who had recovered from COVID-19. The CDR3 reads CASSRGTSRNTDTQYF. DNA of the CDR3: TGTGCCAGCAGCCGAGGGACTAGCAGAAACACAGATACGCAGTATTTT.